The next 14 T cell receptor beta chains were all read from a single sample in a study of blood T cell repertoires in COVID-19. The protocol was immunoSEQ multiplex PCR, while the TCRdb copy is restricted to in-frame clones and leaves out a portion. In the table there are approximately 190,000 clones, 80% of which are singletons. The sequencing sample was made of peripheral blood. All receptors come from a man aged 60 to 69 with acute or convalescent COVID-19.

The rearrangement links TRBV12-2 to TRBJ1-1; the D segment call TRBD1 is taken from the table without a DNA check. TRBV12-2 is an annotated pseudogene. The CDR3 covers 21 residues. CDR3 DNA: TGTGCAAGTCGCTTACTTGACACCACAGGGGGAGTATCCACTATGAACACTGAAGCTTTCTTT. Translation gives CASRLLDTTGGVSTMNTEAFF.

The gene calls are TRBV5-1 and TRBJ1-2; 10 nucleotides agree with TRBD1. Germline CDR1 and CDR2: SGHRS and YFSETQ. V gave up 2 bases and J gave up 5 bases; unmatched junction bases: 12. CDR3 length: 17 amino acids. CDR3 in DNA: TGCGCCAGCAGCTTAAATTCCGGGACAGGGGAACAATATGGCTACACCTTC. Its translation is CASSLNSGTGEQYGYTF.

The gene calls are TRBV6-6 and TRBJ1-5, with 8 positions matching TRBD1. The germline CDR1 and CDR2 sequences are MNHNY and SVGAGI (reference sequence). The J segment lost 2 bases and the V segment lost 5 bases, leaving 11 bases of the junction unmatched. This CDR3 region has 17 residues. The CDR3 nucleotides read TGTGCCAGCAGTCCCCCCACCCTGGACAGGGGCAATCAGCCCCAGCATTTT. Its translation is CASSPPTLDRGNQPQHF.

This sequence joins TRBV7-2 and TRBJ2-3, with 8 bases identical to TRBD1. CDR1 and CDR2 (germline): SGHTA, FQGNSA. After removal of 5 bases from V and 0 bases from J, the junction contained 13 bases not matched to a gene. This CDR3 region has 18 residues. This CDR3 is CASSPSEQGVGSTDTQYF. DNA for the CDR3: TGTGCCAGCAGCCCGAGCGAACAGGGGGTAGGGAGCACAGATACGCAGTATTTT.

V and J are TRBV10-3 and TRBJ2-3; TRBD2 might be the D (7 bases). CDR1 and CDR2 from the germline V gene are ENHRY and SYGVKD. This CDR3 is 15 amino acids long. Trimming removed 4 bases at V and 3 bases at J, with 14 bases between. CDR3 residues: CAISGERGGTDTQYF. Here the CDR3 DNA reads TGTGCCATCAGTGGGGAGAGGGGGGGGACAGATACGCAGTATTTT.

The genes are TRBV6-6 and TRBJ1-1; no clear D gene. Germline CDR1 and CDR2: MNHNY and SVGAGI (reference sequence). The CDR3 loop spans 12 amino acids. Trimming left V 8 bases short and J 3 bases short, with 10 bases between. The CDR3 DNA reads TGTGCCAGCTCCTTTCGGGACACTGAAGCTTTCTTT. Amino acids: CASSFRDTEAFF.

This clone was picked up a small number of times. The chain is built from TRBV19 and TRBJ1-2, with a possible D match to TRBD1 (5 bases). CDR1 and CDR2 (germline): LNHDA, SQIVND (reference sequence). The CDR3 spans 13 residues. Between the trimmed V and J ends, which lost 10 bases and 6 bases, there was a span of 18 bases. CDR3 amino acids: CATRTGHNDGYTF. The CDR3, as DNA: TGTGCCACCAGAACCGGACACAACGATGGCTACACCTTC.

A few counts support this clone. V gene TRBV7-8 combines with J gene TRBJ2-1; 12 positions match TRBD2. Germline CDR1 is SGHVS and CDR2 is FQNEAQ. The trim removed 6 bases at V and 0 bases at J, leaving 9 bases unmatched. This CDR3 has 18 amino acids. CDR3 sequence: CASRSGLAGMSSYNEQFF. CDR3 nucleotide sequence: TGTGCCAGCAGATCGGGACTAGCGGGCATGAGCTCCTACAATGAGCAGTTCTTC.

The chain has TRBV3-1 (or the pseudogene TRBV3-2) and TRBJ1-5; TRBD1 is a possible D gene (6 bases). The CDR3 has 14 residues. Trimming shortened V by 1 base and J by 7 bases, and 11 bases separated the two germline ends. The germline V gene has CDR1 LGHDT and CDR2 YNNKEL (reference sequence). DNA for the CDR3: TGTGCCAGCAGCCAAGCAGGGGTGGAACAGCCCCAGCATTTT. Its translation is CASSQAGVEQPQHF.

The chain carries TRBV19 and TRBJ2-5; D is possibly TRBD1 (6 bases). The germline V gene encodes CDR1 LNHDA and CDR2 SQIVND (reference sequence). The V gene lost 3 bases and the J gene lost 5 bases, with 10 bases spanning the gap. CDR3 size: 13 residues. This CDR3 is CASSMGAWETQYF. CDR3 in DNA: TGTGCCAGTAGTATGGGGGCTTGGGAGACCCAGTACTTC. Full variable domain (rest looked up from reference TRBV19 and TRBJ2-5): DGGITQSPKYLFRKEGQNVTLSCEQNLNHDAMYWYRQDPGQGLRLIYYSQIVNDFQKGDIAEGYSVSREKKESFPLTVTSAQKNPTAFYLCASSMGAWETQYFGPGTRLLVL.

This clone occurred once. V and J are TRBV5-4 and TRBJ2-1; a possible D gene is TRBD2 (5 bases). In germline, CDR1 is SGHNT, CDR2 YYREEE (reference sequence). The CDR3 runs 15 residues. The V end lost 1 base, the J end lost 6 bases, and 14 bases lay between the germline ends. The CDR3 spells CASSLSVLGANEQFF. The DNA of the CDR3 is TGTGCCAGCAGCTTGTCCGTTTTGGGAGCCAATGAGCAGTTCTTC.

Concerning this clone itself: Other DNA variants within this sample encode the same CDR3. The genes are TRBV9 and TRBJ1-4; no reliable D call. V lost 0 bases and J 7 bases, leaving 10 bases between the germline ends. There are 14 residues in the CDR3. Per germline, CDR1 SGDLS and CDR2 YYNGEE. CDR3 nucleotide sequence: TGTGCCAGCAGCGTAGGGGGAGTGGGTGAAAAACTGTTTTTT. The encoded protein is CASSVGGVGEKLFF.

V and J are TRBV6-6 and TRBJ1-4; TRBD1 aligns across 9 bases. The CDR3 length is 13 residues. Germline loops: CDR1 MNHNY, CDR2 SVGAGI (reference sequence). V lost 6 bases and J lost 8; bases outside the gene matches: 4. This chain's CDR3 is CASRGQGEEKLFF. CDR3 DNA sequence: TGTGCCAGCAGGGGACAGGGTGAGGAAAAACTGTTTTTT.

The rearrangement uses TRBV7-2 and TRBJ2-7, with 8 bases aligning to TRBD1. CDR1 is SGHTA, CDR2 FQGNSA, per germline. Losses at the gene ends were 4 bases for V and 0 bases for J; bases not matched to a gene: 5. The CDR3 is made up of 15 amino acids. CDR3 coding DNA: TGTGCCAGCAGCTCGCAAACAGGGGGCTCCTACGAGCAGTACTTC. The encoded protein is CASSSQTGGSYEQYF.